A selection of T cell receptor beta chains follows, all from one sample in a study of blood T cells in healthy people across ages. TCRdb re-derived calls from the 5' RACE reads in MiXCR, one entry per CDR3 protein. The sample consists of about 620,000 distinct CDR3 sequences, under 65% of them appearing once. Sequenced: blood. Receptors originate from a woman of 80 years or more in good health. Each CDR3 is given with its conserved first and last residue. D genes are given only for firm matches. Rows may omit the clone size; those that give it use once, few, many or a size class.

j_call: TRBJ2-3; d_call: TRBD1; v_call: TRBV24-1; clone_size: many; cdr3_nt: TGTGCCACCTCAGACAGGGGAGCAGATACGCAGTATTTT; cdr3_aa: CATSDRGADTQYF
j_call: TRBJ2-3; d_call: .; v_call: TRBV12-3/TRBV12-4; clone_size: many; cdr3_nt: TGTGCCGGGAGTGTAGGACTCAACACAGATACGCAGTATTTT; cdr3_aa: CAGSVGLNTDTQYF
j_call: TRBJ2-3; d_call: .; v_call: TRBV12-3/TRBV12-4; clone_size: .; cdr3_nt: TGTGCCAGCAGACCGCGAGCGGTTTTGGGAGATACGCAGTATTTT; cdr3_aa: CASRPRAVLGDTQYF
j_call: TRBJ2-2; d_call: .; v_call: TRBV3-1; clone_size: .; cdr3_nt: TGTGCCAGCAGCCAAGCTCGGGGTGGAAGTCTCGGGGAGCTGTTTTTT; cdr3_aa: CASSQARGGSLGELFF
j_call: TRBJ2-1; d_call: TRBD2; v_call: TRBV6-6; clone_size: .; cdr3_nt: TGTGCCAGCAGTTACGGGCTAGCGGTTAACGATGAGCAGTTCTTC; cdr3_aa: CASSYGLAVNDEQFF
j_call: TRBJ2-3; d_call: TRBD2; v_call: TRBV12-3/TRBV12-4; clone_size: .; cdr3_nt: TGTGCCAGCAGTTTAGTGACAACTAGCGGCGGGACAGATACGCAGTATTTT; cdr3_aa: CASSLVTTSGGTDTQYF
j_call: TRBJ1-5; d_call: .; v_call: TRBV24-1; clone_size: few; cdr3_nt: TGTGCCACCAGTGATCCGCGACGGTTCGATCAGCCCCAGCATTTT; cdr3_aa: CATSDPRRFDQPQHF
j_call: TRBJ2-1; d_call: .; v_call: TRBV7-2; clone_size: once; cdr3_nt: TGTGCCAGCAGCTTAGCACAGACCGATGAGCAGTTCTTC; cdr3_aa: CASSLAQTDEQFF
j_call: TRBJ2-7; d_call: .; v_call: TRBV11-1; clone_size: .; cdr3_nt: TGTGCCAGCAGCAATTACGAGGGGGCTAGCGGAACCTACGAGCAGTACTTC; cdr3_aa: CASSNYEGASGTYEQYF
j_call: TRBJ2-5; d_call: .; v_call: TRBV5-1; clone_size: .; cdr3_nt: TGCGCCAGCAGATGGATAGCCCAAGAGACCCAGTACTTC; cdr3_aa: CASRWIAQETQYF
j_call: TRBJ1-4; d_call: TRBD1; v_call: TRBV3-1; clone_size: .; cdr3_nt: TGTGCCAGCAGCCAAGAGGAGGGACAGGGATTTGGAAAACTGTTTTTT; cdr3_aa: CASSQEEGQGFGKLFF
j_call: TRBJ1-1; d_call: .; v_call: TRBV9; clone_size: .; cdr3_nt: TGTGCCAGCAGCGTAGACTTGAGGGGGAAAATGAACACTGAAGCTTTCTTT; cdr3_aa: CASSVDLRGKMNTEAFF
j_call: TRBJ2-2; d_call: TRBD2; v_call: TRBV4-2; clone_size: few; cdr3_nt: TGTGCCAGCAGCCAAGTAAGCGGGAGGGAGGACACCGGGGAGCTGTTTTTT; cdr3_aa: CASSQVSGREDTGELFF
j_call: TRBJ2-5; d_call: TRBD2; v_call: TRBV9; clone_size: many; cdr3_nt: TGTGCCAGCAGCGTAGGGAGCGGGGGGATCGGTTCAGAGACCCAGTACTTC; cdr3_aa: CASSVGSGGIGSETQYF
j_call: TRBJ2-2; d_call: TRBD2; v_call: TRBV20-1; clone_size: .; cdr3_nt: TGCAGTGCTCCCCCGTGGCCAGCGGGAGTTGGCGGGGAGCTGTTTTTT; cdr3_aa: CSAPPWPAGVGGELFF
j_call: TRBJ2-1; d_call: .; v_call: TRBV20-1; clone_size: many; cdr3_nt: TGCAGTGGCGAAGGAGGCAGGGCCTACAATGAGCAGTTCTTC; cdr3_aa: CSGEGGRAYNEQFF
j_call: TRBJ1-4; d_call: .; v_call: TRBV6-1; clone_size: many; cdr3_nt: TGTGCCAGCAGCCTCGACAGGCTACCGGGACCGACTAATGAAAAACTGTTTTTT; cdr3_aa: CASSLDRLPGPTNEKLFF
j_call: TRBJ2-1; d_call: TRBD2; v_call: TRBV28; clone_size: .; cdr3_nt: TGTGCCAGCAAGGGTATAGCGGGGGGCGGGAGCTCCTACAATGAGCAGTTCTTC; cdr3_aa: CASKGIAGGGSSYNEQFF
j_call: TRBJ2-7; d_call: TRBD1; v_call: TRBV6-2/TRBV6-3; clone_size: many; cdr3_nt: TGTGCCAGCAGTTATTCAACAGGGGAATGGTACGAGCAGTACTTC; cdr3_aa: CASSYSTGEWYEQYF
j_call: TRBJ2-3; d_call: .; v_call: TRBV29-1; clone_size: .; cdr3_nt: TGCAGCGTTGAAAACGGGGAAAGGAGCACAGATACGCAGTATTTT; cdr3_aa: CSVENGERSTDTQYF
j_call: TRBJ2-1; d_call: TRBD1; v_call: TRBV29-1; clone_size: once; cdr3_nt: TGCAGCGTGCAGCCGGGACAGGGTTCCTACAATGAGCAGTTCTTC; cdr3_aa: CSVQPGQGSYNEQFF
j_call: TRBJ2-7; d_call: TRBD2; v_call: TRBV6-5; clone_size: many; cdr3_nt: TGTGCCAGCAGGCGACTAGCTTCTCAAGAGCAGTACTTC; cdr3_aa: CASRRLASQEQYF
j_call: TRBJ1-1; d_call: .; v_call: TRBV18; clone_size: .; cdr3_nt: TGTGCCAGCGCGGAGGGGTTTCGGAACACTGAAGCTTTCTTT; cdr3_aa: CASAEGFRNTEAFF
j_call: TRBJ1-5; d_call: .; v_call: TRBV28; clone_size: .; cdr3_nt: TGTGCCAGCAGGCCCGATAGCAATCAGCCCCAGCATTTT; cdr3_aa: CASRPDSNQPQHF
j_call: TRBJ2-1; d_call: .; v_call: TRBV20-1; clone_size: .; cdr3_nt: TGCAGTGCTAGCCGGGCCCCGGAGGATGAGCAGTTCTTC; cdr3_aa: CSASRAPEDEQFF
j_call: TRBJ2-3; d_call: TRBD2; v_call: TRBV2; clone_size: .; cdr3_nt: TGTGCCAGCAGGCAACTAGCGGGGGGCACAGATACGCAGTATTTT; cdr3_aa: CASRQLAGGTDTQYF
j_call: TRBJ1-2; d_call: TRBD1; v_call: TRBV2; clone_size: once; cdr3_nt: TGTGCCAGCAGGAGACAGGGGAACCATGGCTACACCTTC; cdr3_aa: CASRRQGNHGYTF
j_call: TRBJ1-2; d_call: TRBD1; v_call: TRBV6-2/TRBV6-3; clone_size: few; cdr3_nt: TGTGCCAGCACCCCGACGGACAGGAGAAACTATGGCTACACCTTC; cdr3_aa: CASTPTDRRNYGYTF
j_call: TRBJ1-1; d_call: .; v_call: TRBV5-1; clone_size: few; cdr3_nt: TGCGCCAGCAGCCGGCCAGGGTTGCGGAACACTGAAGCTTTCTTT; cdr3_aa: CASSRPGLRNTEAFF
j_call: TRBJ2-3; d_call: .; v_call: TRBV6-1; clone_size: .; cdr3_nt: TGTGCCAGCAGTGTGCAGACCTCCACAGATACGCAGTATTTT; cdr3_aa: CASSVQTSTDTQYF
j_call: TRBJ2-1; d_call: .; v_call: TRBV6-5; clone_size: few; cdr3_nt: TGTGCCAGCAGTAGGACATTCTCCTACAATGAGCAGTTCTTC; cdr3_aa: CASSRTFSYNEQFF
j_call: TRBJ2-1; d_call: TRBD2; v_call: TRBV6-2/TRBV6-3; clone_size: .; cdr3_nt: TGTGCCAGCAGTGGACTAGAACGGCAGTTCTTC; cdr3_aa: CASSGLERQFF
j_call: TRBJ1-3; d_call: TRBD1; v_call: TRBV2; clone_size: .; cdr3_nt: TGTGCCAGCAGGGGGACAGGCTCTTTCGTATATTTT; cdr3_aa: CASRGTGSFVYF
j_call: TRBJ2-5; d_call: .; v_call: TRBV21-1; clone_size: .; cdr3_nt: TGTGCCAGCAGCAAAGGGCGGGAGTACCAAGAGACCCAGTACTTC; cdr3_aa: CASSKGREYQETQYF
j_call: TRBJ1-5; d_call: .; v_call: TRBV28; clone_size: .; cdr3_nt: TGTGCCAGCACCCGCGGTGGAATGGGTCTGCCCCAGCATTTT; cdr3_aa: CASTRGGMGLPQHF
j_call: TRBJ2-2; d_call: .; v_call: TRBV12-3/TRBV12-4; clone_size: .; cdr3_nt: TGTGCCAGCAGTTTAAAGGGGGGCCGCCCCGCCGGGGAGCTGTTTTTT; cdr3_aa: CASSLKGGRPAGELFF
j_call: TRBJ1-2; d_call: .; v_call: TRBV6-5; clone_size: many; cdr3_nt: TGTGCCAGCAGTTACTCAGCCACTAGGGGCTATGGCTACACCTTC; cdr3_aa: CASSYSATRGYGYTF
j_call: TRBJ1-5; d_call: .; v_call: TRBV6-1; clone_size: .; cdr3_nt: TGTGCCCACTCGGGGGAGGTGAGCCAGCCCCAGCATTTT; cdr3_aa: CAHSGEVSQPQHF
j_call: TRBJ2-1; d_call: TRBD1; v_call: TRBV5-1; clone_size: .; cdr3_nt: TGCGCCAGCAGCTTCACAGGGGGCACCTACAATGAGCAGTTCTTC; cdr3_aa: CASSFTGGTYNEQFF
j_call: TRBJ2-5; d_call: TRBD2; v_call: TRBV29-1; clone_size: .; cdr3_nt: TGCAGCGTTGAAGATGGGTTTCGGGGACTAGCACGAGAGACCCAGTACTTC; cdr3_aa: CSVEDGFRGLARETQYF
j_call: TRBJ1-1; d_call: .; v_call: TRBV11-2; clone_size: many; cdr3_nt: TGTGCCAGCAGCGTGGAGGGGCATACTGAAGCTTTCTTT; cdr3_aa: CASSVEGHTEAFF